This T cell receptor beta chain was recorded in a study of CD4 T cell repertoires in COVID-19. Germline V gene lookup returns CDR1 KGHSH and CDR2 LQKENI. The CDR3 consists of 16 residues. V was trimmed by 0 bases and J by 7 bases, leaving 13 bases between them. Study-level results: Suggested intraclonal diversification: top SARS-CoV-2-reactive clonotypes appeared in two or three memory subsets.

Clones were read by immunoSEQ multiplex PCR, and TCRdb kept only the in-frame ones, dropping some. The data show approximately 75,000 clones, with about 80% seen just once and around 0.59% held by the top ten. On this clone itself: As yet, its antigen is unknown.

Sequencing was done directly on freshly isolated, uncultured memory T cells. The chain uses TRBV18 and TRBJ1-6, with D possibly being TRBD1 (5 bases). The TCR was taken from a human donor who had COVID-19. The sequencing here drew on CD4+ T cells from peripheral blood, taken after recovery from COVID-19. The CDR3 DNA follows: TGTGCCAGCTCACCACCGGATACGGACAAGAATTCACCCCTCCACTTT. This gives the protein CASSPPDTDKNSPLHF.